Sequencing of this TCR beta chain was carried out in a study of T-cell reconstitution after alpha-beta-depleted transplantation in children. Study findings and constraints: T-cell numbers and diversity one year post-transplant derived largely from freshly generated T cells.

The J segment lost 3 bases and the V segment lost 1 base, leaving 4 bases of the junction unmatched. The CDR3 length is 15 residues. Per germline, CDR1 LGHDT and CDR2 YNNKEL (reference sequence). TCRbeta library construction was performed incorporating unique molecular identifiers. TCRdb processed the PCR reads anew with MiXCR; each CDR3 protein has one entry. The data show approximately 430,000 distinct CDR3 sequences, about 16% seen once. On this clonotype itself: Its antigen is still unknown.

The source is a boy under two years old who had a stem cell transplant for Wiskott-Aldrich syndrome, so the T cells may come from the graft donor. The V and J genes are TRBV3-1 and TRBJ2-7; 9 bases fit TRBD1. The sample was PBMCs, mostly from graft donor cells, taken 360 days after TCRalphabeta/CD19-depleted stem cell transplant. CDR3 loop: CASSQVSTGGYEQYF. CDR3 nucleotides: TGTGCCAGCAGCCAAGTCTCGACAGGGGGCTACGAGCAGTACTTC.